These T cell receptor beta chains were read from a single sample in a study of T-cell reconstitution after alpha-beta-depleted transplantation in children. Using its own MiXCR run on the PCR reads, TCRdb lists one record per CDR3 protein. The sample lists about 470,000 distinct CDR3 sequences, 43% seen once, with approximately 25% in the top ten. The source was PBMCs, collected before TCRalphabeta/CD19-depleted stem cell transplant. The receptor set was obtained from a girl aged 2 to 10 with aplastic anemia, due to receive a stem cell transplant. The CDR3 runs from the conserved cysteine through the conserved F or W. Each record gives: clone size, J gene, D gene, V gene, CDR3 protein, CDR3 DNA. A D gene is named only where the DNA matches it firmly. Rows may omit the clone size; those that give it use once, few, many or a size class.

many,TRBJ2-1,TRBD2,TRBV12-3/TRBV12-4,CASSREGGSWANEQFF,TGTGCCAGCAGCCGGGAGGGGGGAAGTTGGGCCAATGAGCAGTTCTTC
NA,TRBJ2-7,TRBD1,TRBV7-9,CASSFGTGGRVEQYF,TGTGCCAGCAGCTTTGGGACAGGAGGCCGTGTCGAGCAGTACTTC
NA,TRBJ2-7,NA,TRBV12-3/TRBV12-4,CASRADSYSYEQYF,TGTGCCAGCAGAGCCGACAGTTACTCCTACGAGCAGTACTTC
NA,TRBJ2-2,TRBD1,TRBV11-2,CASSSGTGVNTGELFF,TGTGCCAGCAGCTCGGGGACAGGGGTAAACACCGGGGAGCTGTTTTTT
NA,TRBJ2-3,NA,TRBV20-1,CSARTSSPDTQYF,TGCAGTGCTAGAACTAGCTCCCCAGATACGCAGTATTTT
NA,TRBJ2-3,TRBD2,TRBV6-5,CASSFLRGGPDTQYF,TGTGCCAGCAGTTTTTTGCGGGGGGGCCCGGATACGCAGTATTTT
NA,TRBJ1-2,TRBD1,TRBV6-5,CASSYSRDREYSGDTF,TGTGCCAGCAGTTACTCCCGGGACAGGGAATACTCTGGCGACACCTTC
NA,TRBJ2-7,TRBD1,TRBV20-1,CSAPTGAEQYF,TGCAGTGCGCCCACAGGGGCCGAGCAGTACTTC
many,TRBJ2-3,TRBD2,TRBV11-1,CASSFGALLAGTDTQYF,TGTGCCAGCAGCTTCGGGGCGCTCCTAGCGGGCACAGATACGCAGTATTTT
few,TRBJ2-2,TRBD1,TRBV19,CASTPRDRRTGELFF,TGTGCCAGTACTCCCCGGGACAGAAGAACCGGGGAGCTGTTTTTT
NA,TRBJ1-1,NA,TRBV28,CASSRETNTEAFF,TGTGCCAGCAGTAGGGAGACGAACACTGAAGCTTTCTTT
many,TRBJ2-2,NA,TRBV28,CASSLDRELFF,TGTGCCAGCAGTTTAGACAGAGAGCTGTTTTTT
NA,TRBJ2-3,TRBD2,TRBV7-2,CATPGVSGGPNTQYF,TGTGCCACCCCGGGGGTGTCGGGAGGGCCGAATACGCAGTATTTT
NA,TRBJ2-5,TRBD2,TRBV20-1,CSARPTSGTTWETQYF,TGCAGTGCTAGACCCACTAGCGGGACAACTTGGGAGACCCAGTACTTC
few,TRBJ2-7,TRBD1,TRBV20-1,CSARAPPGQGAYEQYF,TGCAGTGCTCGGGCACCCCCGGGACAGGGGGCCTACGAGCAGTACTTC
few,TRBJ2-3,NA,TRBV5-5,CASSLHGGGVGGTQYF,TGTGCCAGCAGCTTGCATGGAGGAGGGGTTGGGGGTACGCAGTATTTT
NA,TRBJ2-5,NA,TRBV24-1,CATSDFSGPVRETQYF,TGTGCCACCAGTGATTTTTCGGGTCCCGTGAGGGAGACCCAGTACTTC
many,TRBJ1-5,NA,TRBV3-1,CASSQDGVGNQPQHF,TGTGCCAGCAGCCAAGATGGGGTCGGCAATCAGCCCCAGCATTTT
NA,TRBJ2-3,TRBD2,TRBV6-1,CASSEGPLAGEDTQYF,TGTGCCAGCAGTGAGGGGCCACTAGCGGGAGAAGATACGCAGTATTTT
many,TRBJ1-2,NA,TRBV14,CASSQDLTGSYTF,TGTGCCAGCAGCCAAGATCTTACAGGGTCCTACACCTTC
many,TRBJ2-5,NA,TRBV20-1,CSADIGKTQYF,TGCAGTGCTGACATTGGGAAGACCCAGTACTTC
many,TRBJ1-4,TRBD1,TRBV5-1,CASRSGTGVEKLFF,TGCGCCAGCAGATCCGGGACAGGGGTCGAAAAACTGTTTTTT
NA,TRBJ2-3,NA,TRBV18,CASSPLGARSTDTQYF,TGTGCCAGCTCACCATTGGGGGCGCGTAGCACAGATACGCAGTATTTT
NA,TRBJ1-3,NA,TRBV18,CASSPTENGNTIYF,TGTGCCAGCTCCCCGACAGAGAATGGAAACACCATATATTTT
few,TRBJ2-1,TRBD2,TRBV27,CASSFSGTSGREQFF,TGTGCCAGCAGTTTCTCCGGGACTAGCGGACGGGAGCAGTTCTTC
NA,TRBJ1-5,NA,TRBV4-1,CASSQEDSRNQPQHF,TGCGCCAGCAGCCAAGAGGACAGCAGGAATCAGCCCCAGCATTTT
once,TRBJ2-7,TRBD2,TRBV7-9,CASSRLANEQYF,TGTGCCAGCAGCCGACTAGCAAACGAGCAGTACTTC
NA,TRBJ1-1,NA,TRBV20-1,CRVRELGMNTEAFF,TGCAGGGTTAGGGAGCTTGGGATGAACACTGAAGCTTTCTTT
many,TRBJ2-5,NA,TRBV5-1,CASSLGILETQYF,TGCGCCAGCAGCTTGGGTATATTAGAGACCCAGTACTTC
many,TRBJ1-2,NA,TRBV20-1,CRVGQSYGYTF,TGCAGGGTCGGACAGAGCTATGGCTACACCTTC
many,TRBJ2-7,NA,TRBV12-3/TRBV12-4,CASSFNGENREQYF,TGTGCCAGCAGTTTTAACGGGGAGAATCGCGAGCAGTACTTC
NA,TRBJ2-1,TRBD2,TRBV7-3,CASSFASGTYNEQFF,TGTGCCAGCAGCTTTGCTAGCGGGACCTACAATGAGCAGTTCTTC
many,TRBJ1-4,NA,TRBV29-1,CSAKINEKLFF,TGCAGCGCCAAGATTAATGAAAAACTGTTTTTT
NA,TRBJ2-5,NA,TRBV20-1,CSARYPGQETQYF,TGCAGTGCTAGATACCCAGGCCAAGAGACCCAGTACTTC
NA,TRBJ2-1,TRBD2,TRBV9,CASSVVPAGGPGEQFF,TGTGCCAGCAGCGTAGTGCCAGCGGGGGGGCCTGGTGAGCAGTTCTTC
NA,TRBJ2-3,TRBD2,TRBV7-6,CASSPAPSGTSGLTDTQYF,TGTGCCAGCAGCCCAGCCCCATCCGGGACTAGCGGGCTCACAGATACGCAGTATTTT
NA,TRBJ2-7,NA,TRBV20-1,CSASSPIAYEQYF,TGCAGTGCTAGTTCGCCTATTGCCTACGAGCAGTACTTC
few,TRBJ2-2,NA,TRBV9,CASSSRLREPNTGELFF,TGTGCCAGCAGCTCTAGACTCCGGGAACCGAACACCGGGGAGCTGTTTTTT
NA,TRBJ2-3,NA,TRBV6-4,CASSDRGLLSEAGEGTDTQYF,TGTGCCAGCAGTGACAGGGGGCTACTGTCAGAGGCGGGAGAGGGCACAGATACGCAGTATTTT
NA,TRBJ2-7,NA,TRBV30,CASSQVRAYEQYF,TGTGCCTCCAGCCAGGTGAGGGCCTACGAGCAGTACTTC
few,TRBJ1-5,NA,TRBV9,CASSPGPGTNQPQHF,TGTGCCAGCAGCCCCGGCCCCGGGACAAATCAGCCCCAGCATTTT
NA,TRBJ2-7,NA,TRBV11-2,CASSLIQGYEQYF,TGTGCCAGCAGCTTGATACAGGGATACGAGCAGTACTTC
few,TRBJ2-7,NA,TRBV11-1,CASSFGPVKSYEQYF,TGTGCCAGCAGCTTTGGGCCAGTCAAATCCTACGAGCAGTACTTC
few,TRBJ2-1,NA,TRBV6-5,CASSYGQPNEQFF,TGTGCCAGCAGTTACGGCCAGCCAAATGAGCAGTTCTTC